The TCR beta chain described here comes from a study of somatic mutations in cytotoxic T cells in rheumatoid arthritis. Study summary: Certain V beta antibody-stained T-cell populations, V beta1+ cells sequenced for TCRB among them, were flow-sorted to nearly 100% purity.

Study-level findings and limits: For patients with rheumatoid arthritis, CD8+ clonality went up with age, while healthy controls showed no such change.

Libraries were prepared by immunoSEQ multiplex PCR; TCRdb keeps only in-frame clonotypes and omits some of them. The repertoire holds under 13,000 clones, with less than 80% as singletons. This clone ranks as medium-sized. The antigen remains undetermined. At the DNA level, this CDR3 is encoded by other sequences in the same sample as well. CDR3 length equals 15 residues. Germline-derived CDR1 and CDR2 are SQVTM and ANQGSEA. The germline V and J ends were trimmed by 1 base and 2 bases, with 9 bases remaining between them. The sequence derives from an adult with rheumatoid arthritis. Sequencing was performed on CD8+ T cells sorted from blood. The V gene is TRBV29-1, the J gene TRBJ2-6, with D maybe TRBD1 (6 bases). CDR3 in amino acids: CSVEVQGAGANVLTF. In nucleotides, the CDR3 is TGCAGCGTTGAAGTACAGGGAGCTGGGGCCAACGTCCTGACTTTC.